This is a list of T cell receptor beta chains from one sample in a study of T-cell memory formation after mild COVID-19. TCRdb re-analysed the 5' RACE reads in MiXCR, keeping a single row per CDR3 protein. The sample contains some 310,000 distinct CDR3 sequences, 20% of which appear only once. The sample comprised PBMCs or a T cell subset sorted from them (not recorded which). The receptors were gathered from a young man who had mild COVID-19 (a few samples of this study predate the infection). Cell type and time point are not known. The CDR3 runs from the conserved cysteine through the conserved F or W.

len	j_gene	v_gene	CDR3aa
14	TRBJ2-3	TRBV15	CATSADRATDTQYF
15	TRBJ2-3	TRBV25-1	CASSEPGTRTDTQYF
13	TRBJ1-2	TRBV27	CASSLQGAHGYTF
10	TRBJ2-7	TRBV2	CASSEYEQYF
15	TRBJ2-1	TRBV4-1	CASRGTPGSYNEQFF
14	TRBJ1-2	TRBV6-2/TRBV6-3	CASTPGRPAPGYTF
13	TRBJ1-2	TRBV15	CATSRDTVYGYTF
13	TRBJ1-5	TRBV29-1	CSAATGGHQPQHF
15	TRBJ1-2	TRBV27	CASSQDPLANYGYTF
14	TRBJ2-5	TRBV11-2	CASSPPGSQETQYF
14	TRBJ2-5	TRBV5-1	CASSDPAGGETQYF
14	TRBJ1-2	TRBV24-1	CATSDFPRSYGYTF
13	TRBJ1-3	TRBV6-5	CASSGGLGNTIYF
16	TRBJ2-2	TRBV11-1	CASSPAPAIGTGELFF
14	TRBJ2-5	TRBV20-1	CSAREGGGSETQYF
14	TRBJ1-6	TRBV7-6	CASSPTGFNSPLHF
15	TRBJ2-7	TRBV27	CASSLLGTLLYEQYF
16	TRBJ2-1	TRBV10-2	CASHWFRGASGDEQFF
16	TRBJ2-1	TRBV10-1	CASSESGSGGGNEQFF